This entry lists 31 T cell receptor beta chains sequenced from one sample in a study of circulating and synovial CD4+ cells in juvenile arthritis. Profiling relied on immunoSEQ multiplex PCR, and the TCRdb table lists in-frame clones only, not all of them. This table holds fewer than 40,000 clones, less than 97% found once. The specimen was CD4+ T cells from blood. Source of these receptors: a human donor with juvenile idiopathic arthritis.

This chain's CDR3 is CASMEDSYEQYF. The CDR3 DNA reads TGCGCCAGCATGGAGGACAGCTACGAGCAGTACTTC. The gene calls are TRBV5-1 and TRBJ2-7; D possibly corresponds to TRBD1 (6 bases). Germline values: CDR1 SGHRS, CDR2 YFSETQ. Trimming shortened V by 6 bases and J by 3 bases, and 10 bases separated the two germline ends. The CDR3 runs to 12 residues.

This clone showed up just a few times. The chain combines TRBV27 with TRBJ1-2, with 9 bases that match TRBD1. Trimming at V came to 6 bases and at J to 4 bases, leaving 6 bases not matched to a gene. Per the germline V gene, CDR1 is MNHEY and CDR2 is SMNVEV (reference sequence). The CDR3 has 14 amino acids. The DNA for the CDR3 is TGTGCCAGCAGGCCGGACAGGGGCACCTATGGCTACACCTTC. It specifies CASRPDRGTYGYTF.

CDR3 residues: CASSLWVGGAAGEQFF. As DNA, the CDR3 is TGCGCCAGCAGCTTGTGGGTCGGGGGGGCGGCTGGTGAGCAGTTCTTC. The chain employs TRBV5-1 and TRBJ2-1; 8 bases are shared with TRBD2. Germline values: CDR1 SGHRS, CDR2 YFSETQ. Trimming took 1 base from V and 9 from J; bases not matched to a gene: 12. This CDR3 comprises 16 residues.

The rearrangement uses TRBV5-6 and TRBJ2-7; TRBD2 is a possible D gene (5 bases). Trimming stripped 2 bases from V and 0 bases from J, with 15 bases between. This CDR3 has 16 residues. Germline V gene data show CDR1 as SGHDT and CDR2 as YYEEEE. CDR3 DNA sequence: TGTGCCAGCAGCTTTCGGGGTCGGTCACTCTCCTACGAGCAGTACTTC. As protein: CASSFRGRSLSYEQYF.

The gene calls are TRBV4-3 and TRBJ1-2; 10 bases agree with TRBD1. With 1 base clipped from V and 7 bases from J, the junction kept 3 bases outside the gene matches. Germline CDR1 and CDR2: LGHNA and YSLEER. This CDR3 contains 14 residues. The CDR3, as DNA: TGCGCCAGCAGCCAAGGACAGGGGGCCGGTGGCTACACCTTC. Protein: CASSQGQGAGGYTF.

The chain has TRBV30 and TRBJ1-1, with D possibly being TRBD1 (6 bases). CDR3 length: 12 amino acids. V was trimmed by 7 bases and J by 1 base, leaving 10 bases between them. Per the germline V gene, CDR1 is GTSNPN and CDR2 is SVGIG (reference sequence). This CDR3 is CASGQKNTEAFF. CDR3 nucleotide sequence: TGTGCCTCGGGACAAAAGAACACTGAAGCTTTCTTT.

The chain has TRBV7-3 and TRBJ2-3; D is unclear. The length of the CDR3 is 12 residues. Germline V gene lookup returns CDR1 SGHTA and CDR2 FQGTGA. V lost 4 bases and J 0 bases, leaving 2 bases between the germline ends. The CDR3 protein is CASSSSTDTQYF. The CDR3 DNA reads as TGTGCCAGCAGCTCTAGCACAGATACGCAGTATTTT.

This rearrangement joins TRBV27 to TRBJ2-6; TRBD1 aligns across 11 bases. Germline CDR1 MNHEY, CDR2 SMNVEV (reference sequence). The CDR3 is 20 amino acids. With V trimmed by 5 bases and J by 0 bases, 12 bases remained unmatched. CDR3 residues: CASSPTVRTGGHSGANVLTF. CDR3 bases: TGTGCCAGCAGTCCAACAGTAAGGACAGGGGGCCACTCTGGGGCCAACGTCCTGACTTTC.

The chain is built from TRBV7-3 and TRBJ1-5, with D uncertain. The ends were cut back, 0 bases at V and 7 bases at J, with 7 bases in the middle. CDR1 and CDR2 from the germline V gene are SGHTA and FQGTGA. The CDR3 loop spans 13 amino acids. The CDR3 sequence: CASSLTSGQPQHF. The DNA of the CDR3 is TGTGCCAGCAGCTTAACGTCGGGGCAGCCCCAGCATTTT.

This clone was counted a single time. This chain links TRBV6-5 with TRBJ2-5; perhaps TRBD2 as D (5 bases). V dropped 8 bases and J dropped 4 bases, with 11 bases sitting between them. The germline gives CDR1 MNHEY, CDR2 SVGAGI. This CDR3 comprises 12 residues. CDR3 nucleotides: TGTGCCAGCCGGCGGGTCGGAGAGACCCAGTACTTC. Amino acid sequence: CASRRVGETQYF.

This chain links TRBV5-1 with TRBJ2-7; possibly TRBD1 for D (6 bases). This CDR3 region has 14 residues. CDR1 and CDR2 from the germline V gene are SGHRS and YFSETQ. The germline V and J ends were trimmed by 2 bases and 3 bases, with 12 bases remaining between them. The CDR3: CASSFGQNFYEQYF. CDR3 coding DNA: TGCGCCAGCAGCTTTGGACAGAACTTCTACGAGCAGTACTTC.

A word on this clone: Germline and junction disagree at one end, which may indicate a read error. This chain uses TRBV6-1 with TRBJ2-1; D is unclear. The CDR3 extends over 11 amino acids. Germline CDR1 MNHNS, CDR2 SASEGT. This CDR3 reads CATLVSNGQFF. CDR3 nucleotides: TGTGCCACCCTAGTTAGCAATGGGCAGTTCTTC.

The rearrangement links TRBV29-1 to TRBJ2-7, with D possibly TRBD2 on 6 matching bases. V lost 6 bases to trimming and J lost 2 bases, with 8 bases between them. The CDR3 has 11 amino acids. CDR1 is SQVTM and CDR2 is ANQGSEA in the germline V gene. The CDR3 sequence: CSVEGTYEQYF. The CDR3 DNA follows: TGCAGCGTGGAGGGTACCTACGAGCAGTACTTC.

This chain links TRBV5-6 with TRBJ2-1; D might be TRBD1 (5 bases). The CDR3 has 13 residues. Germline loops: CDR1 SGHDT, CDR2 YYEEEE. The V gene lost 0 bases and the J gene lost 9 bases, with 10 bases spanning the gap. CDR3 sequence (DNA): TGTGCCAGCAGCTTGGCCGGGCAGGGTGAGCAGTTCTTC. Protein product: CASSLAGQGEQFF.

The V and J genes are TRBV7-2 and TRBJ1-1; D unresolved. Germline V CDR1 and CDR2: SGHTA, FQGNSA. The V and J ends lost 5 bases and 3 bases respectively, with 13 bases between them. This CDR3 has 14 amino acids. The CDR3 coding sequence is TGTGCCAGCAGCATCGACCTGGCGGACACTGAAGCTTTCTTT. Translating gives CASSIDLADTEAFF.

The V and J genes are TRBV2 and TRBJ2-5; D is undetermined. This CDR3 spans 13 amino acids. V was trimmed by 4 bases and J by 0 bases, leaving 6 bases between them. CDR1 is SNHLY and CDR2 is FYNNEI in the germline V gene. The CDR3 DNA sequence: TGTGCCAGCAGTGCTCGTTACCAAGAGACCCAGTACTTC. The encoded protein is CASSARYQETQYF.

The V gene is TRBV19, the J gene TRBJ1-5; D unclear. The V end lost 7 bases, the J end lost 3 bases, and 19 bases lay between the germline ends. This CDR3 is 16 amino acids long. Looked up from germline, CDR1 is LNHDA and CDR2 is SQIVND (reference sequence). The DNA for the CDR3 is TGTGCCAGTATGAGGTCCCCGCTTAGTTCCAATCAGCCCCAGCATTTT. It encodes CASMRSPLSSNQPQHF.

The chain joins TRBV28 to TRBJ2-7; maybe TRBD2 (6 bases). Trimming removed 7 bases from V and 9 bases from J, with 19 bases in between. This CDR3 is built from 13 residues. Germline-derived CDR1 and CDR2 are MDHEN and SYDVKM. Written as DNA, the CDR3 is TGTGCCAGCACAGGTTATCAGGGAGGAGCGCAGTACTTC. Translating it yields CASTGYQGGAQYF.

The J gene is TRBJ2-5, the V gene TRBV7-2; 7 bases are a match to TRBD2. Trimming at V came to 5 bases and at J to 0 bases, leaving 9 bases not matched to a gene. CDR1 and CDR2 (germline): SGHTA, FQGNSA. This CDR3 spans 16 amino acids. The CDR3 is CASSPPRTSHQETQYF. In DNA form, the CDR3 reads TGTGCCAGCAGCCCCCCACGGACTAGTCACCAAGAGACCCAGTACTTC.

V is TRBV2 and J is TRBJ2-1; the match to TRBD2 covers 16 bases. The CDR3 sequence is 21 residues long. Germline V gene sequence: CDR1 SNHLY, CDR2 FYNNEI. V lost 5 bases and J lost 2; bases outside the gene matches: 15. This chain's CDR3 is CASSTHPRGLAGGRAYNEQFF. CDR3 nucleotides: TGTGCCAGCAGTACCCACCCGCGGGGACTAGCGGGAGGGAGGGCCTACAATGAGCAGTTCTTC.

V is TRBV18 and J is TRBJ1-2, with a tentative D call TRBD1 (5 bases). Germline CDR1 and CDR2: KGHSH and LQKENI. Trimming left V 1 base short and J 4 bases short, with 13 bases between. This CDR3 region has 15 residues. The chain's CDR3 is CASSPRLGQLYGYTF. The CDR3 nucleotides are TGTGCCAGCTCACCACGCCTAGGACAACTCTATGGCTACACCTTC.

With regard to this clone: Germline is not matched at one junction end, which may reflect a read error. The rearrangement links TRBV7-7 to TRBJ2-7; D perhaps matches TRBD2 (6 bases). This CDR3 has 15 amino acids. Per the germline V gene, CDR1 is SSHAT and CDR2 is FNYEAQ (reference sequence). The CDR3 region is CASSPSRGAVHEQYF. CDR3 DNA: TGTGCTAGCAGCCCCTCGCGGGGAGCGGTTCACGAGCAGTACTTC.

The chain links TRBV6-5 to TRBJ1-1; D is undetermined. Germline V gives CDR1 MNHEY, CDR2 SVGAGI. Between the trimmed V and J ends, which lost 3 bases and 0 bases, there was a span of 8 bases. CDR3 size: 14 residues. The CDR3 DNA sequence: TGTGCCAGCAGTTATCGGCGGGTGAACACTGAAGCTTTCTTT. The encoded protein is CASSYRRVNTEAFF.

The chain is built from TRBV21-1 and TRBJ1-5; the D call of TRBD1 is as the table states it, not checked on the DNA. TRBV21-1 is classified as a pseudogene. This CDR3 contains 12 residues. This CDR3 is CASSNSNQPQHF. CDR3 coding DNA: TGTGCCAGCAGCAACAGTAACCAGCCCCAGCATTTT.

The rearrangement joins TRBV2 to TRBJ1-1; D uncertain. This CDR3 spans 13 amino acids. The V gene's germline CDR1 is SNHLY and CDR2 FYNNEI. V shed 9 bases and J shed 0 bases, with 11 bases lying between them. The CDR3 spells CASTEALNTEAFF. The DNA of the CDR3 is TGTGCCAGTACCGAGGCCCTGAACACTGAAGCTTTCTTT.

The gene calls are TRBV5-1 and TRBJ2-5; 8 bases agree with TRBD1. This CDR3 is 17 amino acids long. V was clipped by 0 bases and J by 7 bases; unmatched bases: 14. CDR1 and CDR2 from the germline V gene are SGHRS and YFSETQ. CDR3 protein: CASSLAGAGGAAVTQYF. For the CDR3, the DNA is TGCGCCAGCAGCTTGGCGGGGGCAGGGGGCGCCGCGGTGACCCAGTACTTC.

The chain joins TRBV2 to TRBJ2-1; D might be TRBD2 (6 bases). The CDR3 is 15 residues long. Germline lookup yields CDR1 SNHLY and CDR2 FYNNEI. Trimming took off 4 bases at V and 3 bases at J, with 13 bases between the two ends. The CDR3 protein is CASSAGGTYYNEQFF. Here the CDR3 DNA reads TGTGCCAGCAGTGCCGGGGGAACGTACTACAATGAGCAGTTCTTC.

The J gene is TRBJ2-1, the V gene TRBV6-5; 11 bases map to TRBD2. The germline V gene encodes CDR1 MNHEY and CDR2 SVGAGI. The CDR3 loop spans 15 amino acids. V was pared by 3 bases and J by 8 bases, with 6 bases of the junction left unmatched. The CDR3 nucleotides are TGTGCCAGCAGTTATATGACTAGCGGGAAGGATGAGCAGTTCTTC. Its translation: CASSYMTSGKDEQFF.

The genes are TRBV30 and TRBJ2-5; 7 bases align to TRBD2. V was pared by 4 bases and J by 4 bases, with 9 bases of the junction left unmatched. Germline CDR1 reads GTSNPN; CDR2 reads SVGIG (reference sequence). CDR3 length equals 14 residues. Here the CDR3 reads CAWTRELPPETQYF. CDR3 sequence (DNA): TGTGCCTGGACGCGGGAGCTTCCACCAGAGACCCAGTACTTC.

The genes are TRBV28 and TRBJ2-2, with 9 nucleotides matching TRBD2. The CDR3 length is 17 residues. The germline V gene has CDR1 MDHEN and CDR2 SYDVKM. Trimming cost V 8 bases and J 0 bases; bases outside gene matches: 10. CDR3 in amino acids: CASLRGGGPTNTGELFF. CDR3 coding DNA: TGTGCCAGCTTGCGGGGGGGCGGGCCTACGAACACCGGGGAGCTGTTTTTT.

V usage is TRBV6-5 and J usage is TRBJ1-2, with 8 positions matching TRBD1. The CDR3 has 14 residues. The V gene's germline CDR1 is MNHEY and CDR2 SVGAGI. The J segment lost 5 bases and the V segment lost 7 bases, leaving 9 bases of the junction unmatched. The CDR3 protein is CASTRAGGGYGYTF. CDR3 nucleotide sequence: TGTGCCAGCACCCGGGCAGGGGGCGGGTATGGCTACACCTTC.